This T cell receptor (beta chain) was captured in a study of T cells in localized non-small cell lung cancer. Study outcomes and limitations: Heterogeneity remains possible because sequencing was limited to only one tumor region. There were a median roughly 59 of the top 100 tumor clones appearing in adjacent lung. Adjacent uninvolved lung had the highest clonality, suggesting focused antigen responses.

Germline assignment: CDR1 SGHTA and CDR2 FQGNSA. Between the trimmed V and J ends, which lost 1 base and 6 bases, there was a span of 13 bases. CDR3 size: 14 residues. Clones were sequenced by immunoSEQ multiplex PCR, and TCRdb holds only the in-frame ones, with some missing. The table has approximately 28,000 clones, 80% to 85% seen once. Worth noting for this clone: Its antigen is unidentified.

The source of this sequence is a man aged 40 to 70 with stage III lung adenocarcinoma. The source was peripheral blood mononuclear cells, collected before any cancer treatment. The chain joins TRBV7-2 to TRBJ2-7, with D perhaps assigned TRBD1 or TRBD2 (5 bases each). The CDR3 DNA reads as TGTGCCAGCAGCTTAGTTTGGCCTGGGGGCGAGCAGTACTTC. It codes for CASSLVWPGGEQYF.